The next 5 T cell receptor beta chains were all read from a single sample in a study of T cell changes during pregnancy in multiple sclerosis. The repertoire was sequenced with immunoSEQ multiplex PCR; TCRdb's copy has only in-frame clones and lacks some. The sample shows around 95,000 clones, around 92% of them seen only once. The sample here was peripheral blood, taken after pregnancy. These receptors were collected from a female donor with multiple sclerosis, enrolled in a pregnancy study.

V is TRBV27 and J is TRBJ2-1; 12 bases are a match to TRBD2. Losses at the gene ends were 7 bases for V and 5 bases for J; bases not matched to a gene: 15. Germline V lookup: CDR1 MNHEY, CDR2 SMNVEV (reference sequence). This CDR3 region has 18 residues. The CDR3: CASNVGLAGGPSHNEQFF. The CDR3 DNA reads TGTGCCAGCAACGTGGGGCTAGCGGGGGGGCCTAGCCACAATGAGCAGTTCTTC.

The count of this clone is one. This chain uses TRBV9 with TRBJ2-1; 9 bases are shared with TRBD1. The CDR3 spans 17 residues. V was clipped by 3 bases and J by 8 bases; unmatched bases: 15. From germline, CDR1 is SGDLS and CDR2 YYNGEE. DNA for the CDR3: TGTGCCAGCAGCGAGGATTGGACAGGGGCTACCTCCGATGAGCAGTTCTTC. Protein sequence: CASSEDWTGATSDEQFF.

This chain uses TRBV11-3 with TRBJ2-1; TRBD1 aligns across 8 bases. There are 15 residues in the CDR3. Trimming removed 2 bases from V and 9 bases from J; junction bases left unmatched: 9. Germline V CDR1 and CDR2: SGHNT, YENEEA. The CDR3 DNA reads TGTGCCAGCAGCTTAAGGGCGCAGGGGGCAGGTGAGCAGTTCTTC. Encoded protein: CASSLRAQGAGEQFF.

This chain links TRBV30 with TRBJ1-1; D might be TRBD1 (6 bases). CDR3 length: 17 amino acids. V shed 0 bases and J shed 0 bases, with 17 bases lying between them. Germline values: CDR1 GTSNPN, CDR2 SVGIG (reference sequence). The CDR3 DNA is TGTGCCTGGAGTGTACTGTGGGGGCCTGGAGTGAACACTGAAGCTTTCTTT. Amino acids: CAWSVLWGPGVNTEAFF.

The rearrangement joins TRBV18 to TRBJ1-1; no definite D call. V was clipped by 4 bases and J by 5 bases, with 14 bases between them. This CDR3 contains 14 residues. Germline CDR1 reads KGHSH; CDR2 reads LQKENI. CDR3 residues: CASSLRAGETEAFF. The CDR3 region has the DNA TGTGCCAGCTCACTAAGGGCCGGGGAGACTGAAGCTTTCTTT.